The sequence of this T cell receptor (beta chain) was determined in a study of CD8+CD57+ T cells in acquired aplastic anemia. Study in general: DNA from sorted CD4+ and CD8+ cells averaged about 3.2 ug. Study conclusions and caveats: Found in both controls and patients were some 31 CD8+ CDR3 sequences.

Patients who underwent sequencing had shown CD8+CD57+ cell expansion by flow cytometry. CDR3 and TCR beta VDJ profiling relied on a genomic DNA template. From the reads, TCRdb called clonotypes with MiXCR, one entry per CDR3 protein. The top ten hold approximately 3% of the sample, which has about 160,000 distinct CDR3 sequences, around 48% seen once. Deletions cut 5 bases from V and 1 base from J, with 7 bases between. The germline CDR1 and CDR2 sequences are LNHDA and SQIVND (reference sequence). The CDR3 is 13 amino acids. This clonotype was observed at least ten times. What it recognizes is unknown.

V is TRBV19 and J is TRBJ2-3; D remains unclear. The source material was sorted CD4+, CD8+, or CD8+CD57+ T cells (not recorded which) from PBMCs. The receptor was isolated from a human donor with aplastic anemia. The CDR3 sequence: CASSPAGTDTQYF. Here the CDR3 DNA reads TGTGCCAGTAGTCCAGCAGGCACAGATACGCAGTATTTT.